The entry below describes one T cell receptor beta chain. Its antigen is unidentified. This entry is derived from a study of cytomegalovirus exposure and HLA in healthy donors. Findings of the study overall: Among TCR sequences, most were rare, though some public TCRs appeared in many donors. Subsequent analysis revealed that first-cohort TCR clusters tended to co-occur in the 110 or so validation repertoires.

CDR3 length equals 16 residues. CDR1 is SGHTA and CDR2 is FQGTGA in the germline V gene. V was trimmed by 5 bases and J by 1 base, leaving 16 bases between them. TCRdb keeps only in-frame clones here, not all; method: immunoSEQ multiplex PCR. Of more than 55,000 clones detected, 85% to 95% appear once; the ten largest clones hold roughly 0.6%. Sequenced input: PBMCs. The genes are TRBV7-3 and TRBJ2-3; D possibly corresponds to TRBD2 (6 bases). This clonotype originated in a woman between 18 and 29 years old in good health and CMV-seronegative. The CDR3: CASSPHRAGRTDTQYF. The CDR3, as DNA: TGTGCCAGCAGCCCCCATCGGGCGGGGCGCACAGATACGCAGTATTTT.